This T cell receptor beta chain was identified in a study of vaccination and CD4 T cells after COVID-19. Turning to the study itself: Post-COVID draws followed diagnosis by a median around 100 days (range 35 to 161).

Cultured CD4+ T-cell DNA underwent Oncomine TCR Beta short-read sequencing. TCRdb re-called the PCR reads with MiXCR, one entry per CDR3 protein. The sample lists 20,000 to 25,000 distinct CDR3 sequences, less than 35% occurring once. Comment on this clonotype: The antigen is unknown.

Stated time point: late sampling 161 to 241 days after vaccination in three convalescent patients. Treatment meaning: approximately 9-day PBMC culture with coronavirus spike peptide pools or control peptides (ViraFEST assay). V was cut by 3 bases and J by 0 bases, with 15 bases left in between. This CDR3 has 16 residues. Germline V gene data show CDR1 as KGHSH and CDR2 as LQKENI. The receptor was isolated from a human donor who had recovered from COVID-19. This chain connects TRBV18 to TRBJ2-7; the D call may be TRBD1 or TRBD2 (5 bases each). The sample here was CD4+ T cells from blood, cultured in vitro, taken about 7 months after SARS-CoV-2 vaccination. In nucleotides, the CDR3 is TGTGCCAGCTCACCCTTGGGACGGCTAAGCTCCTACGAGCAGTACTTC. This encodes CASSPLGRLSSYEQYF.